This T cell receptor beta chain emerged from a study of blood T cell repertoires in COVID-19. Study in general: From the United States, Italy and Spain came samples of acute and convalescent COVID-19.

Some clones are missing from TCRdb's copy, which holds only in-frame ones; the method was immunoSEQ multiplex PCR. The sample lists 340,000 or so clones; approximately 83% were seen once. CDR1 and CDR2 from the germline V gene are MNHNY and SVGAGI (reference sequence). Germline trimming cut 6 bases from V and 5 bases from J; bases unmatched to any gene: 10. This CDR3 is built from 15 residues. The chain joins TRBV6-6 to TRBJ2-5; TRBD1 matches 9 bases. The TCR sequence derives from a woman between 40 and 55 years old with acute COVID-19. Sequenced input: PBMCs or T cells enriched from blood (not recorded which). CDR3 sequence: CASSPGTGFWETQYF. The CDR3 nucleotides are TGTGCCAGCAGCCCAGGGACAGGGTTTTGGGAGACCCAGTACTTC.